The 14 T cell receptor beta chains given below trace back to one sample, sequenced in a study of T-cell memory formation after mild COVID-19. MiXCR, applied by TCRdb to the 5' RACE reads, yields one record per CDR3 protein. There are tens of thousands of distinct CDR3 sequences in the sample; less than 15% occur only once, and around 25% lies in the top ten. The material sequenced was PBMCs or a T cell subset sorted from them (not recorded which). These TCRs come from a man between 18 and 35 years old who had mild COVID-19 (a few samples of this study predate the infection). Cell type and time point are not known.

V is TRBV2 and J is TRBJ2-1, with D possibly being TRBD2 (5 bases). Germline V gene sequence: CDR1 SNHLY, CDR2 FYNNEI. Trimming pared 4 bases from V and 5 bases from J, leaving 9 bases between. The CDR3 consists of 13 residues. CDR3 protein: CASSGPGNNEQFF. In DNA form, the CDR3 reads TGTGCCAGCAGTGGGCCGGGGAACAATGAGCAGTTCTTC.

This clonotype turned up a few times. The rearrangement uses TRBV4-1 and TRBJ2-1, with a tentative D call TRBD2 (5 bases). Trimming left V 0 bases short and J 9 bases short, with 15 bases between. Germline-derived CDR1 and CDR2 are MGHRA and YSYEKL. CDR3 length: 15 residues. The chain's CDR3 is CASSQERALVSEQFF. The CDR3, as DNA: TGCGCCAGCAGCCAAGAGAGGGCCCTGGTGAGTGAGCAGTTCTTC.

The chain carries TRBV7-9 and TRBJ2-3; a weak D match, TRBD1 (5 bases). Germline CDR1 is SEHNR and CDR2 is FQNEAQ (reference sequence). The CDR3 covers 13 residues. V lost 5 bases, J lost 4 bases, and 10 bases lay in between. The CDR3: CASSQEGADTQYF. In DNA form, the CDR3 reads TGTGCCAGCAGCCAAGAAGGGGCAGATACGCAGTATTTT.

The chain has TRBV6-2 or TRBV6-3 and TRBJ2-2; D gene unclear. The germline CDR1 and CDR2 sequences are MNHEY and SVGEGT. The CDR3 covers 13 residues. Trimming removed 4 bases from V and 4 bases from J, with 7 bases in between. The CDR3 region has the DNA TGTGCCAGCAGTTGGCGACGCACCGGGGAGCTGTTTTTT. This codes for CASSWRRTGELFF.

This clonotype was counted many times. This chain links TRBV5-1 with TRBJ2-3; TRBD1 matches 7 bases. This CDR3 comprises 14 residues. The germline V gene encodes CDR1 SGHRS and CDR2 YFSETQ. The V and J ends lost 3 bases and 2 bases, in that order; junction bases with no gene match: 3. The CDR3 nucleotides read TGCGCCAGCAGCTCAGGGACAGCCACAGATACGCAGTATTTT. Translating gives CASSSGTATDTQYF.

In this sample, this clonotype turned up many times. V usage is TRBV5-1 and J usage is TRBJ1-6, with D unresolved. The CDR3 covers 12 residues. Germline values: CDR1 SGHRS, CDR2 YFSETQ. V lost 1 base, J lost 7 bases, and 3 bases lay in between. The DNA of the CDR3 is TGCGCCAGCAGCTTGCCCAATTCACCCCTCCACTTT. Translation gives CASSLPNSPLHF.

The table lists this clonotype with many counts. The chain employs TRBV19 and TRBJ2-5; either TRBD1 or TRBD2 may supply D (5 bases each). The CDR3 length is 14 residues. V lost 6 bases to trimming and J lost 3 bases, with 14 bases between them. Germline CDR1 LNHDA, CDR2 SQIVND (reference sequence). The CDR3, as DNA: TGTGCCAGTAGCGGGGCGTCAGGGAAAGAGACCCAGTACTTC. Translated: CASSGASGKETQYF.

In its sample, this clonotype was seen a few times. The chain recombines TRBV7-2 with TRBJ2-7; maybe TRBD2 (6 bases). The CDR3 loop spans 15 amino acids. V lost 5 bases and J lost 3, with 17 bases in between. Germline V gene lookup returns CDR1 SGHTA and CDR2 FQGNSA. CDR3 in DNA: TGTGCCAGCAGCCCATCCGCGCAGGGAGGCTACGAGCAGTACTTC. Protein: CASSPSAQGGYEQYF.

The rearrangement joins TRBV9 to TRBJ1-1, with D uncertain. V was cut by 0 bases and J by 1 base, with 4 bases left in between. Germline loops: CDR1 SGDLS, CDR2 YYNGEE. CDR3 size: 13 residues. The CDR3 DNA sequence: TGTGCCAGCAGCGTAGAGTCGAACACTGAAGCTTTCTTT. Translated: CASSVESNTEAFF. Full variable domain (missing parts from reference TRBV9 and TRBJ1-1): DSGVTQTPKHLITATGQRVTLRCSPRSGDLSVYWYQQSLDQGLQFLIQYYNGEERAKGNILERFSAQQFPDLHSELNLSSLELGDSALYFCASSVESNTEAFFGQGTRLTVV.

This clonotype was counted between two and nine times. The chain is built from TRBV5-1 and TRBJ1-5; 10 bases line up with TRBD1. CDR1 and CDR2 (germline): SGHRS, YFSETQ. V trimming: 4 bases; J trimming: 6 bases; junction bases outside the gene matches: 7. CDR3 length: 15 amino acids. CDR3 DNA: TGCGCCAGCAGCCCCGGGACAGGGGTTGGTCAGCCCCAGCATTTT. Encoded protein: CASSPGTGVGQPQHF.

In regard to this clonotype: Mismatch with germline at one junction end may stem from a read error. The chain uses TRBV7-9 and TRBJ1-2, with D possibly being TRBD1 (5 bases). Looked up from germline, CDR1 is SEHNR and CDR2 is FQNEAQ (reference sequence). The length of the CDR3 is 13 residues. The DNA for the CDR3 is TGTGCTAGCACCCCAGGGAGGAACTATGGCTACACCTTC. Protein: CASTPGRNYGYTF.

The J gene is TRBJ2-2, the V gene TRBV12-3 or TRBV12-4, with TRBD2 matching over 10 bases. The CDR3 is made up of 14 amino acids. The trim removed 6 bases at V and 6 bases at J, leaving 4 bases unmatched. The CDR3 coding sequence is TGTGCCAGCAGGAATAGCGGGGGGTCCGGGGAGCTGTTTTTT. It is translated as CASRNSGGSGELFF.

The CDR3 is CSASEGDGQPQHF. CDR3 bases: TGCAGTGCTAGCGAAGGGGATGGTCAGCCCCAGCATTTT. The V gene is TRBV20-1, the J gene TRBJ1-5, with D perhaps matching TRBD1 (5 bases). This CDR3 is 13 amino acids long. The V end lost 3 bases, the J end lost 6 bases, and 12 bases lay between the germline ends. Germline V CDR1 and CDR2: DFQATT, SNEGSKA (reference sequence).

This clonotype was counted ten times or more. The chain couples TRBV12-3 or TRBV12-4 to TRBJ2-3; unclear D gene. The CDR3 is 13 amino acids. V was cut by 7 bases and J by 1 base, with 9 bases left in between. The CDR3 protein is CASTMSGTDTQYF. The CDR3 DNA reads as TGTGCCAGCACCATGTCCGGCACAGATACGCAGTATTTT.